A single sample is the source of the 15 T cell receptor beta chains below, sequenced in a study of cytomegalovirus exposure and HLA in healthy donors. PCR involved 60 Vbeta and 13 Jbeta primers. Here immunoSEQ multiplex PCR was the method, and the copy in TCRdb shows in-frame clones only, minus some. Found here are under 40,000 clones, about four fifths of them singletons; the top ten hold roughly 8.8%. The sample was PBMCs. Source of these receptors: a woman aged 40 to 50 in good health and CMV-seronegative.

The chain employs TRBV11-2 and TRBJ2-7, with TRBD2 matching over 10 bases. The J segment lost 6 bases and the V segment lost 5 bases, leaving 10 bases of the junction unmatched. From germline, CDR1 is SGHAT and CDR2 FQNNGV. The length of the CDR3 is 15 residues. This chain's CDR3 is CASSEWTSGTSEQYF. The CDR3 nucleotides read TGTGCCAGCAGCGAGTGGACTAGCGGAACGTCCGAGCAGTACTTC.

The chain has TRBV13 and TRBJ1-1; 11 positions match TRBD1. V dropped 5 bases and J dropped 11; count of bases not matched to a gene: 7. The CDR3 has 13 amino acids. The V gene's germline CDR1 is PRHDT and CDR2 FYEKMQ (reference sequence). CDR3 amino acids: CASSQRDRGWAFF. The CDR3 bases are TGTGCCAGCAGCCAAAGGGACAGGGGGTGGGCTTTCTTT.

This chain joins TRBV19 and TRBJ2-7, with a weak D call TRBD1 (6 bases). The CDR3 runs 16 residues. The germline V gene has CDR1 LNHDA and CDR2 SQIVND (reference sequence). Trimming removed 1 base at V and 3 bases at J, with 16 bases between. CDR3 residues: CASSIGAGAEVYEQYF. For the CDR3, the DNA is TGTGCCAGTAGTATAGGGGCAGGGGCTGAGGTCTACGAGCAGTACTTC.

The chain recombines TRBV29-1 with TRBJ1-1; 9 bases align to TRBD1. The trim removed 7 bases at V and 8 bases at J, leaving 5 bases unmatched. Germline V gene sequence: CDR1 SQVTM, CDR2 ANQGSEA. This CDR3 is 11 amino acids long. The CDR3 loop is CSARDRAEAFF. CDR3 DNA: TGCAGCGCCCGGGACAGGGCGGAAGCTTTCTTT.

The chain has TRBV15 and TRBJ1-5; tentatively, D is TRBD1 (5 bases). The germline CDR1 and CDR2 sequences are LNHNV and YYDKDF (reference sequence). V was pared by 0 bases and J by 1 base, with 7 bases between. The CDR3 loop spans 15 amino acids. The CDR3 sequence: CATSREDKSNQPQHF. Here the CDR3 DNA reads TGTGCCACCAGCAGAGAGGACAAAAGCAATCAGCCCCAGCATTTT.

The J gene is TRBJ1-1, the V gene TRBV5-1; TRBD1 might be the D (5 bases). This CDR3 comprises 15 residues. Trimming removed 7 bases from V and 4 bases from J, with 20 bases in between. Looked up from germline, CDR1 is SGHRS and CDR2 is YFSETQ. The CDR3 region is CASCRTWGGGTEAFF. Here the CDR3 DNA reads TGCGCCAGCTGTAGGACATGGGGTGGTGGCACTGAAGCTTTCTTT.

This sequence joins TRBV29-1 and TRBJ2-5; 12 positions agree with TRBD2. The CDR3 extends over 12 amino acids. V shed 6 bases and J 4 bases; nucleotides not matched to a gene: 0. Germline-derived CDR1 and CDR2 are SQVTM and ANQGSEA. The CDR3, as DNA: TGCAGCGTACTAGCGGGGGGAGAGACCCAGTACTTC. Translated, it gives CSVLAGGETQYF.

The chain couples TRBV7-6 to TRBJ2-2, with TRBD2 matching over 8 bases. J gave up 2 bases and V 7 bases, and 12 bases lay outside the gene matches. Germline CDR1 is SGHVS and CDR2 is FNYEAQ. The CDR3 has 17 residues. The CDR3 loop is CASNSRGGNTNTGELFF. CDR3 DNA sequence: TGTGCCAGCAACAGTCGGGGGGGAAACACCAACACCGGGGAGCTGTTTTTT.

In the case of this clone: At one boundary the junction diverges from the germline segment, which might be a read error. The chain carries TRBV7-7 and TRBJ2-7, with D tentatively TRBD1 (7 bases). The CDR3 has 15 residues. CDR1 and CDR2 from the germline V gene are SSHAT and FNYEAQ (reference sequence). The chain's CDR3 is CASSLGAGGTYEQYF. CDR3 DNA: TGTGCTAGCAGCTTAGGGGCAGGGGGGACCTACGAGCAGTACTTC.

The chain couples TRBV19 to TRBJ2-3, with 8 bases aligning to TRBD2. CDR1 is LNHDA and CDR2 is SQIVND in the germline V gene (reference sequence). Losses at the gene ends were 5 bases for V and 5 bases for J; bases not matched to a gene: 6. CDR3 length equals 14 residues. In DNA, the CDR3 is TGTGCCAGTAGTTCGCGGGGGGCCCTAGATACGCAGTATTTT. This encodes CASSSRGALDTQYF.

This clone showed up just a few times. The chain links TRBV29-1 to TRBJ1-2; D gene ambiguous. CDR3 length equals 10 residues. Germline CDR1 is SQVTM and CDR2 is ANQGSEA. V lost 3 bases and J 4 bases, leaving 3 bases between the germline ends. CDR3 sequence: CSVDSYGYTF. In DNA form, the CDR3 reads TGCAGCGTTGACTCCTATGGCTACACCTTC.

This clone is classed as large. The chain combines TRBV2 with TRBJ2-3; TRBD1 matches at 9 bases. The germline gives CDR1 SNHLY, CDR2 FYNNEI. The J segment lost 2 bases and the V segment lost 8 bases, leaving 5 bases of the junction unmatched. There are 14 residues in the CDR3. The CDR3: CASAGQGITDTQYF. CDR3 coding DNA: TGTGCCAGCGCGGGACAGGGTATCACAGATACGCAGTATTTT.

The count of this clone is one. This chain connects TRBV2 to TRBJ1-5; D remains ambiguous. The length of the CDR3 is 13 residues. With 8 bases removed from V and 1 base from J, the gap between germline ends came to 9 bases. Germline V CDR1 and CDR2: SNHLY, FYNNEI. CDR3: CASSGRSNQPQHF. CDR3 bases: TGTGCCAGCTCTGGCAGAAGCAATCAGCCCCAGCATTTT.

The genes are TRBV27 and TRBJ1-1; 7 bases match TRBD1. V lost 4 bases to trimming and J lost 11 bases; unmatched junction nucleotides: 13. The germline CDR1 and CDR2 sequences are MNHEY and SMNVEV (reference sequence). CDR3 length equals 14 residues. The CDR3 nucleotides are TGTGCCAGCAGTTCCCGGGACAGCCAGGGGAGGGCTTTCTTT. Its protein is CASSSRDSQGRAFF.

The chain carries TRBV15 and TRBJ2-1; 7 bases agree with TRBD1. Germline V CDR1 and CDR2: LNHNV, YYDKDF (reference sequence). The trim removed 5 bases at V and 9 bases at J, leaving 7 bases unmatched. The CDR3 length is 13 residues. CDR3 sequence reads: CATSRKGAFEQFF. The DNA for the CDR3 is TGTGCCACCAGCCGAAAGGGGGCGTTTGAGCAGTTCTTC. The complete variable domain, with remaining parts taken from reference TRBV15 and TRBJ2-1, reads DAMVIQNPRYQVTQFGKPVTLSCSQTLNHNVMYWYQQKSSQAPKLLFHYYDKDFNNEADTPDNFQSRRPNTSFCFLDIRSPGLGDTAMYLCATSRKGAFEQFFGPGTRLTVL.